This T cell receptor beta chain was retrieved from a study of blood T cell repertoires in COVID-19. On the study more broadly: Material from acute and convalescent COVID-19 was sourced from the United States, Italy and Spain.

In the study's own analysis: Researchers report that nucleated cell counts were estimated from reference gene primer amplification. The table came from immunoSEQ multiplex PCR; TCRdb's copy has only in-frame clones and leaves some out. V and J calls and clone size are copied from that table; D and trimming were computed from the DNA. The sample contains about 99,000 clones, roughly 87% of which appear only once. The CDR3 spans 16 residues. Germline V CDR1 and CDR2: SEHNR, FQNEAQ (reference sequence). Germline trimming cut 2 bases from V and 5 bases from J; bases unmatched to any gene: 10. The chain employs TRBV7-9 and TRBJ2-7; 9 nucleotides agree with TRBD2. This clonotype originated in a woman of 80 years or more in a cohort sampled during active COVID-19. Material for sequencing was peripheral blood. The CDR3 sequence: CASSLLAGQAAHEQYF. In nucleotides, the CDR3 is TGTGCCAGCAGCTTACTAGCGGGGCAGGCCGCACACGAGCAGTACTTC.